The clone carrying this T cell receptor (beta chain) turned up a few times. Its antigen is unknown. The junction departs from the called germline gene at one end, perhaps through a read error. The data are from a study of early T cells in non-severe SARS-CoV-2 infection. For the study at large: Chains from this unsorted whole-blood bulk RNA could not be paired. General study results and limits: The study's VDJdb matching favored anti-spike CD8 responses and missed private and CD4 specificities.

The CDR3 consists of 15 residues. The TCR library protocol attached unique molecular identifiers to the individual cDNA molecules. MiXCR, run by TCRdb on the 5' RACE reads, gives a single entry per CDR3 protein. The sample lists some 57,000 distinct CDR3 sequences, 7.5% to 9.5% occurring once. J is TRBJ2-2 and V is TRBV12-3 or TRBV12-4; 10 positions agree with TRBD1. Here the sequenced sample was whole blood, taken at baseline. The receptor was isolated from an adult who was a healthcare worker with PCR-confirmed SARS-CoV-2 infection or an uninfected control (not recorded which). The CDR3 nucleotides are TGTGCCAGCAGTATAGCGACAGGGGGCAGCGGGGAGCTGTTTTTT. Its translation: CASSIATGGSGELFF.